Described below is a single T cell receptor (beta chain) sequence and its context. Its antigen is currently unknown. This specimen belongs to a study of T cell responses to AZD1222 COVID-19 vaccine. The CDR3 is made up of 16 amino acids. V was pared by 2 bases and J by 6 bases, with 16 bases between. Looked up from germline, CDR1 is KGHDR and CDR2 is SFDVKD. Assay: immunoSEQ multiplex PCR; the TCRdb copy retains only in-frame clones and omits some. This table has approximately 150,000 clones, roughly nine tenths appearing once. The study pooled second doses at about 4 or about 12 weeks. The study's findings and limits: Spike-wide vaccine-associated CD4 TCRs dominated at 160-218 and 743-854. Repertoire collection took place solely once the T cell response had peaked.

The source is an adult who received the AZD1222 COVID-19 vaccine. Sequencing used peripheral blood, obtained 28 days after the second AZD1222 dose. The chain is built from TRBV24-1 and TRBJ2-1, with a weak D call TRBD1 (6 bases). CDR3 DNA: TGTGCCACCAGTGATTCAGGGGCAGCTAATCTCAATGAGCAGTTCTTC. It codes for CATSDSGAANLNEQFF.